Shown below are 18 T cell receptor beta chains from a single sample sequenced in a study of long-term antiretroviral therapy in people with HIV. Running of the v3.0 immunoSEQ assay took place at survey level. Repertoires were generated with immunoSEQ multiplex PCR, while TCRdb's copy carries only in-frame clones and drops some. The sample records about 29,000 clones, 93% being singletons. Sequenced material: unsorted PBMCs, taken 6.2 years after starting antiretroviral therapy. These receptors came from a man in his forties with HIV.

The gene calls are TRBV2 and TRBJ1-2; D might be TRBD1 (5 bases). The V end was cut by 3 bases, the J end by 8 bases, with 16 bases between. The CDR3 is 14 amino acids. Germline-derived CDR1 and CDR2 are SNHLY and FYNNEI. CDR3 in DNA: TGTGCCAGCAGTGATCTTCCGGGGGAGGAGGGCTACACCTTC. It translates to CASSDLPGEEGYTF.

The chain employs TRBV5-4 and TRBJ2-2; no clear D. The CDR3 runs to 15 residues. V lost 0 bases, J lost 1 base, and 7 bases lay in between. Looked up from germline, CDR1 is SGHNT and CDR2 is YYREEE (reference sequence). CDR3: CASSLEAMNTGELFF. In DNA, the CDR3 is TGTGCCAGCAGCTTGGAGGCGATGAACACCGGGGAGCTGTTTTTT. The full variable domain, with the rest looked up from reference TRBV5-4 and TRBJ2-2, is ETGVTQSPTHLIKTRGQQVTLRCSSQSGHNTVSWYQQALGQGPQFIFQYYREEENGRGNFPPRFSGLQFPNYSSELNVNALELDDSALYLCASSLEAMNTGELFFGEGSRLTVL.

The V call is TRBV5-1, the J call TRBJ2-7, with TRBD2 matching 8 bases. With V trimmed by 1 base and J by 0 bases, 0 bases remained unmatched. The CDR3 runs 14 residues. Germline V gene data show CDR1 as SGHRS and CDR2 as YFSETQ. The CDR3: CASSLTSGSYEQYF. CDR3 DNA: TGCGCCAGCAGCTTGACTAGCGGCTCCTACGAGCAGTACTTC.

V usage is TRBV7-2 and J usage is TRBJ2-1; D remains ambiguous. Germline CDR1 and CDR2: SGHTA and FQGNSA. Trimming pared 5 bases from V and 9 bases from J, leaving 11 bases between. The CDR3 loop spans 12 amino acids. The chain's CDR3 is CASSPFSSEQFF. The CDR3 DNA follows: TGTGCCAGCAGCCCCTTTTCCTCTGAGCAGTTCTTC.

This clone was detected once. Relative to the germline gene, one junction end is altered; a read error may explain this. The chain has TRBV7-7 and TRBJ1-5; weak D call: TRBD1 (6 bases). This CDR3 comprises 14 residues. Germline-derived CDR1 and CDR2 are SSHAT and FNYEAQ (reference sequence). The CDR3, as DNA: TGTGCTAGCAGCTTTGGACAGCTCAATCAGCCCCAGCATTTT. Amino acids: CASSFGQLNQPQHF.

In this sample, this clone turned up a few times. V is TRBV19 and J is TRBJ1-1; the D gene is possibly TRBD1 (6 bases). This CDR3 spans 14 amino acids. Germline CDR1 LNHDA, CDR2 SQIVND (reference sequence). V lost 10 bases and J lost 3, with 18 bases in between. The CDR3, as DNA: TGTGCCACCACAGGGATTTCCGGGTACACTGAAGCTTTCTTT. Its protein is CATTGISGYTEAFF.

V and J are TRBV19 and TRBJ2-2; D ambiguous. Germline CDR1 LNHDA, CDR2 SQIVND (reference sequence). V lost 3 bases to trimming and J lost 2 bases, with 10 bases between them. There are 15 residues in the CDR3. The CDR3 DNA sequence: TGTGCCAGTAGTATTGGGGATTTCAACACCGGGGAGCTGTTTTTT. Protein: CASSIGDFNTGELFF.

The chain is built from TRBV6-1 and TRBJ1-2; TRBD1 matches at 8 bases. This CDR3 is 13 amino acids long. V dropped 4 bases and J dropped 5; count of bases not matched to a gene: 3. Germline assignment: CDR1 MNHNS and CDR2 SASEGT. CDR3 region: CASSVDRGYGYTF. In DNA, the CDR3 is TGTGCCAGCAGTGTAGACAGGGGATATGGCTACACCTTC.

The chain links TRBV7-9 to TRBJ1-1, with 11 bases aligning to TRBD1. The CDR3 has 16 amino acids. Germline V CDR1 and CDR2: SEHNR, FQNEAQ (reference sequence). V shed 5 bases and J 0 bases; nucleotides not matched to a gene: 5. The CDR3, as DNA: TGTGCCAGCAGCCGGGGGGACAGGGGGATGAACACTGAAGCTTTCTTT. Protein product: CASSRGDRGMNTEAFF.

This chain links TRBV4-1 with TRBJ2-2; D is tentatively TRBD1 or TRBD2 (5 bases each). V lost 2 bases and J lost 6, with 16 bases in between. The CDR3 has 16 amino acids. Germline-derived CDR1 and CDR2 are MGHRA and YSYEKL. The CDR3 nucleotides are TGCGCCAGCAGCCAATCCGGGACCCGGGGTCCCGGGGAGCTGTTTTTT. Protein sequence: CASSQSGTRGPGELFF.

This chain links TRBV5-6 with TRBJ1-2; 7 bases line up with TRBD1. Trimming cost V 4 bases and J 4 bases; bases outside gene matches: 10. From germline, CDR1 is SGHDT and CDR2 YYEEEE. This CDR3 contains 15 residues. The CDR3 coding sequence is TGTGCCAGCAGCACCAAAGGGGGCGCGGGCTATGGCTACACCTTC. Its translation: CASSTKGGAGYGYTF.

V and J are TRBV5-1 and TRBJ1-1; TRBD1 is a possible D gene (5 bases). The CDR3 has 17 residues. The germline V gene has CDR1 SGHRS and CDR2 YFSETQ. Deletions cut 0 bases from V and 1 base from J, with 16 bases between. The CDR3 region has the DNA TGCGCCAGCAGCTTGGCCGGTGTGGGGGTGGGGAACACTGAAGCTTTCTTT. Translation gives CASSLAGVGVGNTEAFF.

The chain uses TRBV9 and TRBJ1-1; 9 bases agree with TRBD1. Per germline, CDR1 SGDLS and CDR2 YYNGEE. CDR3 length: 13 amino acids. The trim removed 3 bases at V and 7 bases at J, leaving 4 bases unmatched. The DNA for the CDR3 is TGTGCCAGCAGCGGGACAGGGGTGGGTGAAGCTTTCTTT. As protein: CASSGTGVGEAFF. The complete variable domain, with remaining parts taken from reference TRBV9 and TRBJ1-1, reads DSGVTQTPKHLITATGQRVTLRCSPRSGDLSVYWYQQSLDQGLQFLIQYYNGEERAKGNILERFSAQQFPDLHSELNLSSLELGDSALYFCASSGTGVGEAFFGQGTRLTVV.

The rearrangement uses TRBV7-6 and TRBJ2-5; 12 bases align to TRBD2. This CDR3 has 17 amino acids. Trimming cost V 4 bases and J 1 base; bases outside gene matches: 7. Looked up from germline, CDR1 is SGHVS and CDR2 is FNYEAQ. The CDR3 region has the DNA TGTGCCAGCAGCTCCCTGACTAGCGGGAGTGTCCAAGAGACCCAGTACTTC. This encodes CASSSLTSGSVQETQYF.

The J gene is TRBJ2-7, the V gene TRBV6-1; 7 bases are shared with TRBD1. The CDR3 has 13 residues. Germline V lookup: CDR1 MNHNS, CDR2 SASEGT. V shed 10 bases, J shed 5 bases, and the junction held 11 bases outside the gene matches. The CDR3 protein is CATIGQVLDEQYF. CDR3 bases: TGTGCCACCATCGGACAGGTACTGGACGAGCAGTACTTC.

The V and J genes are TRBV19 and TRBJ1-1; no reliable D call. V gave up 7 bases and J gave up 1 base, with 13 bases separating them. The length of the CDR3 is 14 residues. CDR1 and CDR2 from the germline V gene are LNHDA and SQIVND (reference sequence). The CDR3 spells CASTYGQKNTEAFF. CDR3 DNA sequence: TGTGCCAGTACCTATGGTCAGAAGAACACTGAAGCTTTCTTT.

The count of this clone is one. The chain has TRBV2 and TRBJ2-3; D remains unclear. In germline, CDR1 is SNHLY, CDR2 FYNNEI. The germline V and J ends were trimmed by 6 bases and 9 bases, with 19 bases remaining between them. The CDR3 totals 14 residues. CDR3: CASRPFMGFGTQYF. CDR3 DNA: TGTGCCAGCAGGCCATTCATGGGTTTCGGCACGCAGTATTTT.

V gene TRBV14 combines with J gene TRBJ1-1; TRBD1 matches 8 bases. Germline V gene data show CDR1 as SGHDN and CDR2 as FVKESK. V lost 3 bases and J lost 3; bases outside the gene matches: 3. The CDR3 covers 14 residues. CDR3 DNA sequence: TGTGCCAGCAGCCAGATACAGGGGGACACTGAAGCTTTCTTT. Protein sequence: CASSQIQGDTEAFF.